This T cell receptor beta chain comes out of a study of blood T cell repertoires in COVID-19. This clone was found once. Original methodology: Estimated nucleated cell counts came from reference gene primer amplification. Sequencing used immunoSEQ multiplex PCR; TCRdb keeps in-frame clones, though not all of them. V, J and clone size reflect that table, while D and trimming were determined from the DNA. The table records 95,000 to 150,000 clones, around four fifths of them present only once. Germline values: CDR1 ENHRY, CDR2 SYGVKD. V was pared by 4 bases and J by 7 bases, with 12 bases of the junction left unmatched. CDR3 length equals 16 residues.

This TCR was sampled from a human donor in a cohort sampled during active COVID-19. This sequence joins TRBV10-3 and TRBJ1-2; 10 nucleotides agree with TRBD1. The specimen sequenced was peripheral blood. CDR3 bases: TGTGCCATCAGTGTATCCCCGGGACAGGGGAGATTTGGCTACACCTTC. Translated: CAISVSPGQGRFGYTF.